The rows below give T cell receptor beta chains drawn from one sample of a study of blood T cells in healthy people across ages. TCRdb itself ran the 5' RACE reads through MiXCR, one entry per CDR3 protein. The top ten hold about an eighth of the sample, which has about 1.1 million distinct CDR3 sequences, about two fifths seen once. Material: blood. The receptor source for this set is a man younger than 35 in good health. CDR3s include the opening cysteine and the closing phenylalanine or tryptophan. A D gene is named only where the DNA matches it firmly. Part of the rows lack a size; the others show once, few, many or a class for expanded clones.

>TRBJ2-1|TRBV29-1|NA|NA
CSVGQHGNEQFF
TGCAGCGTTGGGCAACACGGGAATGAGCAGTTCTTC
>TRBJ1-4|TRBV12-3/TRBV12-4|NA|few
CASSLARRGLKEKLFF
TGTGCCAGCAGTTTAGCGCGTCGGGGGCTCAAGGAAAAACTGTTTTTT
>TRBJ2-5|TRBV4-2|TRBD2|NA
CASSQEQRGAGQYF
TGTGCCAGCAGCCAAGAACAGCGGGGGGCAGGGCAGTACTTC
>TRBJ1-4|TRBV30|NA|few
CAWSEGPNEKLFF
TGTGCCTGGAGTGAAGGGCCTAATGAAAAACTGTTTTTT
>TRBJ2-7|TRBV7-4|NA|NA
CASSFPFSLVGDHDNEQYF
TGTGCCAGCAGCTTCCCATTCTCTCTAGTGGGGGACCATGACAATGAGCAGTACTTC
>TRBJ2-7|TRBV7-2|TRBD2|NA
CASSFGLADTYNEQYF
TGTGCCAGCAGCTTTGGACTAGCGGACACTTACAATGAGCAGTACTTC
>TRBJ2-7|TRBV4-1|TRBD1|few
CASSQERDRIYEQYF
TGCGCCAGCAGCCAAGAAAGGGACAGGATCTACGAGCAGTACTTC
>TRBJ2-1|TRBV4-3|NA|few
CASSQDRGQAGNEQFF
TGCGCCAGCAGCCAAGATAGGGGCCAGGCGGGGAATGAGCAGTTCTTC
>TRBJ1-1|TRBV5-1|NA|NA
CASSFWTESNTEAFF
TGCGCCAGCAGCTTTTGGACAGAGTCGAACACTGAAGCTTTCTTT
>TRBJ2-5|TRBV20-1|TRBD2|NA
CSARSLAGLQETQYF
TGCAGTGCTAGATCCCTAGCGGGCCTCCAAGAGACCCAGTACTTC
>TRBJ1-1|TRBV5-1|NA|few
CASSLGGDRLGDEAFF
TGCGCCAGCAGCTTGGGAGGAGACAGGCTCGGTGATGAAGCTTTCTTT
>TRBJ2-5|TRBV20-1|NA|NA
CGKRLEETQYF
TGCGGAAAGCGGCTCGAAGAGACCCAGTACTTC
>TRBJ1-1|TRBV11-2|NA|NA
CASSLGQGSAEAFF
TGTGCCAGCAGCTTAGGGCAAGGCTCAGCTGAAGCTTTCTTT
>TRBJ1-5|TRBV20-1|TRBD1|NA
CSARDRDRGNQPQHF
TGCAGTGCTAGAGATCGGGACAGGGGGAATCAGCCCCAGCATTTT
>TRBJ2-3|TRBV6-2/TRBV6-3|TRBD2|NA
CASSGLAGIISRTDTQYF
TGTGCCAGCAGTGGACTAGCGGGGATCATTTCGCGCACAGATACGCAGTATTTT
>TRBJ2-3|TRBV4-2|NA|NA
CASSQGTIYDTQYF
TGTGCCAGCAGCCAAGGGACTATTTACGATACGCAGTATTTT
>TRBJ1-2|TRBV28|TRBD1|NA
CASSLRQGAFYGDTF
TGTGCCAGCAGTTTGCGGCAGGGGGCGTTCTATGGCGACACCTTC
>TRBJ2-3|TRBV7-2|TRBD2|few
CASSPSSWDYLGGDTQYF
TGTGCCAGCAGCCCTTCCTCTTGGGACTACCTTGGGGGGGATACGCAGTATTTT
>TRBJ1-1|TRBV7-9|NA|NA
CASSPPLAFF
TGTGCCAGCAGTCCCCCCTTAGCTTTCTTT
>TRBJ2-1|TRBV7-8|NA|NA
CASSGSGDGYNEQFF
TGTGCCAGCAGCGGTTCGGGGGATGGTTACAATGAGCAGTTCTTC
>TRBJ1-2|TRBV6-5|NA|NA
CASRLASGTPKGYTF
TGTGCCAGCAGACTCGCCTCCGGGACACCTAAGGGCTACACCTTC
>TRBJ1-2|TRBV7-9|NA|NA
CASSAGPYNYGYTF
TGTGCCAGCAGCGCGGGACCGTATAACTATGGCTACACCTTC
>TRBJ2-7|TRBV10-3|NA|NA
CAIRWGHNEQYF
TGTGCCATCAGGTGGGGACACAATGAGCAGTACTTC
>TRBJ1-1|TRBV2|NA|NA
CASSLTRANTEAFF
TGTGCCAGCAGTTTAACCAGGGCTAACACTGAAGCTTTCTTT
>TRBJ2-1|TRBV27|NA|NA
CASSSVTGMDNEQFF
TGTGCCAGCAGTTCCGTCACAGGGATGGACAATGAGCAGTTCTTC
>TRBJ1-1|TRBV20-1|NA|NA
CSARDDRLAFF
TGCAGTGCTAGAGATGACAGATTAGCTTTCTTT
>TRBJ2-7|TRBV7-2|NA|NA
CASSLERVPAYEQYF
TGTGCCAGCAGCTTAGAGCGGGTCCCGGCCTACGAGCAGTACTTC
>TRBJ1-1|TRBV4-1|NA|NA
CASSQDLIGTTEAFF
TGCGCCAGCAGCCAAGATCTTATTGGGACCACTGAAGCTTTCTTT
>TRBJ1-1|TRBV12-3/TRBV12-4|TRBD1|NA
CASSNNRGTEAFF
TGTGCCAGCAGTAACAACAGGGGAACTGAAGCTTTCTTT
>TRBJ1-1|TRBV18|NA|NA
CASSRLPGSGAEAFF
TGTGCCAGCTCACGCCTGCCAGGATCGGGCGCTGAAGCTTTCTTT
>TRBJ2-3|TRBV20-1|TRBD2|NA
CSARPGLVDVGRTDTQYF
TGCAGTGCTAGACCGGGACTAGTGGATGTGGGGAGAACAGATACGCAGTATTTT
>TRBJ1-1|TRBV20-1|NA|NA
CSARENLGDTEAFF
TGCAGTGCTAGAGAAAACCTAGGGGACACTGAAGCTTTCTTT
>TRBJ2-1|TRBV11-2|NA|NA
CASSLEPYNEQFF
TGTGCCAGCAGCTTAGAACCCTACAATGAGCAGTTCTTC
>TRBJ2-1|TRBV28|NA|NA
CASSLLEGPHEQFF
TGTGCCAGCAGTTTATTGGAGGGGCCCCATGAGCAGTTCTTC
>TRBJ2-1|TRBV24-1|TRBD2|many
CATSDPASGQNEQFF
TGTGCCACCAGTGATCCGGCTAGCGGACAAAATGAGCAGTTCTTC
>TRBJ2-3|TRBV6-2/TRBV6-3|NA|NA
CASSSDSGSANTDTQYF
TGTGCCAGCAGTTCCGACTCGGGGAGCGCTAACACAGATACGCAGTATTTT
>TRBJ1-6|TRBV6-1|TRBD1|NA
CASARDRLPISSYNSPPHF
TGTGCCAGCGCAAGGGACAGGTTGCCGATCAGCTCCTATAATTCACCCCCCCACTTT
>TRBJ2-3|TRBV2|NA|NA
CASSETLSGDTQYF
TGTGCCAGCAGTGAAACCTTGTCTGGGGATACGCAGTATTTT
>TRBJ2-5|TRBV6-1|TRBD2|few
CASSERLAGEETQYF
TGTGCCAGCAGTGAAAGGCTAGCGGGGGAAGAGACCCAGTACTTC
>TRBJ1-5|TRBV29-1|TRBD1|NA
CSVRQGASSNQPQHF
TGCAGCGTTCGGCAGGGGGCCTCTAGCAATCAGCCCCAGCATTTT
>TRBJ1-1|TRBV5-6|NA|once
CASSLPRGREEYTEAFF
TGTGCCAGCAGCTTACCCCGGGGACGGGAGGAGTACACTGAAGCTTTCTTT
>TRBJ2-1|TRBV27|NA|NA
CASKHTVGNEQFF
TGTGCCAGCAAACATACAGTAGGAAATGAGCAGTTCTTC
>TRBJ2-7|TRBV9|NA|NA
CASSEGEAYEQYF
TGTGCCAGCAGCGAGGGGGAGGCTTACGAGCAGTACTTC
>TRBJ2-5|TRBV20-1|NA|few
CSLFGGRGTGETQYF
TGCAGCCTTTTCGGGGGGCGGGGGACGGGGGAGACCCAGTACTTC
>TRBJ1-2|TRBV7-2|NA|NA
CASSLPRLNYGYTF
TGTGCCAGCAGCCTCCCCAGGCTGAACTATGGCTACACCTTC
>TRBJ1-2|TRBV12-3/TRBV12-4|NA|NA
CASIPAGPYGYTF
TGTGCCAGCATCCCCGCGGGGCCCTATGGCTACACCTTC
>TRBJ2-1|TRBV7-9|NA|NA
CASSQTGSLETQFF
TGTGCCAGCAGCCAAACAGGGAGCTTGGAGACCCAGTTCTTC
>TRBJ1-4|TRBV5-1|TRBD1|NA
CASSVRQGAGRLFF
TGCGCCAGCAGCGTGAGGCAGGGGGCGGGAAGACTGTTTTTT
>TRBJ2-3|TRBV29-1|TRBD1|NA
CSVRQGPLDTQYF
TGCAGCGTTAGACAGGGGCCTCTTGATACGCAGTATTTT
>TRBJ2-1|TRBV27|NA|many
CASSFFGGSSYNEQFF
TGTGCCAGCAGTTTTTTTGGGGGGAGCTCCTACAATGAGCAGTTCTTC
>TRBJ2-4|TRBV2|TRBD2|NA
CASSEVGTSYNEQYF
TGTGCCAGCAGTGAAGTTGGGACTAGCTACAATGAGCAGTACTTC
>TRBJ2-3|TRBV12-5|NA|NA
CASQGGGRNTQYF
TGTGCCTCGCAGGGGGGCGGGAGAAATACGCAGTATTTT
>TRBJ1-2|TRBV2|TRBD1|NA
CASDPQRRDRVGGYTF
TGTGCCAGCGACCCCCAGCGTCGGGACAGAGTAGGTGGCTACACCTTC
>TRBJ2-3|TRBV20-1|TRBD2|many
CSATTLAGDTDTQYF
TGCAGTGCCACAACCTTAGCGGGGGACACAGATACGCAGTATTTT
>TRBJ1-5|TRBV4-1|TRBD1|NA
CASSHPLEGQVTYSNQPQHF
TGCGCCAGCAGCCACCCTCTAGAGGGACAGGTAACTTATAGCAATCAGCCCCAGCATTTT
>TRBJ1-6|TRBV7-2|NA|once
CASSRREGPSNSPLHF
TGTGCCAGCAGCCGGCGGGAGGGTCCTAGTAATTCACCCCTCCACTTT
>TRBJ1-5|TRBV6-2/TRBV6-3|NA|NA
CASSDGVNQPQHF
TGTGCCAGCAGTGACGGGGTCAATCAGCCCCAGCATTTT
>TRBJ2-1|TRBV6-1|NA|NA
CASSDEGRAGDNEQFF
TGTGCCAGCAGTGATGAGGGCAGGGCGGGCGACAATGAGCAGTTCTTC
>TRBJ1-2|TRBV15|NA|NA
CATSPTSSNYGYTF
TGTGCCACCAGCCCCACGTCCAGCAACTATGGCTACACCTTC